Included here is one T cell receptor (beta chain) sequence, with context. Its target is unknown. The data derive from a study of cytomegalovirus exposure and HLA in healthy donors. Study conclusions and caveats: Sequencing likely generated an artifact that appeared as a cluster of highly shared sequence variants. Both high specificity and high sensitivity reportedly marked the classifier's diagnosis of cytomegalovirus status.

Unrecorded immune exposures were likely, despite nominal health at sampling. Germline CDR1 MNHEY, CDR2 SVGAGI. Trimming cost V 6 bases and J 0 bases, with 11 bases left between them. The CDR3 has 14 residues. The study ran its PCR with 60 Vbeta and 13 Jbeta primers. Produced via immunoSEQ multiplex PCR; TCRdb's table is partial and in-frame only. The sample carries approximately 94,000 clones, around 80% recorded once. The genes are TRBV6-5 and TRBJ2-5, with a tentative D call TRBD1 (5 bases). This TCR was sampled from a man aged 25 to 40 in good health and CMV-seropositive. The sequencing input was PBMCs. CDR3 residues: CASRSTEYQETQYF. Written as DNA, the CDR3 is TGTGCCAGCAGGTCGACAGAGTACCAAGAGACCCAGTACTTC.